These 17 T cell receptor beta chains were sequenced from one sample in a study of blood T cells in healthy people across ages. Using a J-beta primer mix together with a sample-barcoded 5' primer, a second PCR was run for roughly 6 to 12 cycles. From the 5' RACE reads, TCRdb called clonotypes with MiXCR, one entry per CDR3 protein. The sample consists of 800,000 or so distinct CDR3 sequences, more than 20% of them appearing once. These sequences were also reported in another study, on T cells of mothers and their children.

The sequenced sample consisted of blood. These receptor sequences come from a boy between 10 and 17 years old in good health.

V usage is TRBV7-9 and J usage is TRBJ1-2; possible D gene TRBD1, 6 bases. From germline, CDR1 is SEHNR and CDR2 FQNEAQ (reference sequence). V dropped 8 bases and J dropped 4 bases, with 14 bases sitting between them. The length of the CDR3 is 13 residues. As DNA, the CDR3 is TGTGCCAGCGGGGCAGGGGACCCCTATGGCTACACCTTC. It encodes CASGAGDPYGYTF.

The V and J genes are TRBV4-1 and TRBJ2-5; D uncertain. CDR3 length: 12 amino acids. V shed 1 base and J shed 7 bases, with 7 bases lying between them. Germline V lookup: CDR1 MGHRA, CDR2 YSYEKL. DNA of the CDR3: TGCGCCAGCAGCCAAGCGCTCGGGACCCAGTACTTC. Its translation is CASSQALGTQYF.

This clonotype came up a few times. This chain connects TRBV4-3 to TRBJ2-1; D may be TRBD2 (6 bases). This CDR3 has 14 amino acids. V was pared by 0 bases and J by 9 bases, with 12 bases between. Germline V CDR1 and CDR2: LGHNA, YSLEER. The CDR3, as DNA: TGCGCCAGCAGCCAAGACCTAGCGCTTACTGAGCAGTTCTTC. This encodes CASSQDLALTEQFF.

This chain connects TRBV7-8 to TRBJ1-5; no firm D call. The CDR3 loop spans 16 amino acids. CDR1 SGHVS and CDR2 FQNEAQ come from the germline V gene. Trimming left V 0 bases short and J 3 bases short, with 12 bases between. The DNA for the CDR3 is TGTGCCAGCAGCTTAGCGGGGAACAGATACAATCAGCCCCAGCATTTT. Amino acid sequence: CASSLAGNRYNQPQHF.

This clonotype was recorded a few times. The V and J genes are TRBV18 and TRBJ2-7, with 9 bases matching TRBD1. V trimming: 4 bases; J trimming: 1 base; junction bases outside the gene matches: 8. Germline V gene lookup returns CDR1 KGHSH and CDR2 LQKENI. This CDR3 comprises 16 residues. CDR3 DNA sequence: TGTGCCAGCTCACAGAGTACAGGGGGCCTATCCTACGAGCAGTACTTC. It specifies CASSQSTGGLSYEQYF.

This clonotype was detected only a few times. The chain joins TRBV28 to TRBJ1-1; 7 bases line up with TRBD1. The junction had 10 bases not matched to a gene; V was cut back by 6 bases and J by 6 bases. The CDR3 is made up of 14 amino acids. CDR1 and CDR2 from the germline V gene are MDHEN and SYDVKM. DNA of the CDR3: TGTGCCAGCAGGCCAACGACAGGGCAAGCTGAAGCTTTCTTT. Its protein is CASRPTTGQAEAFF.

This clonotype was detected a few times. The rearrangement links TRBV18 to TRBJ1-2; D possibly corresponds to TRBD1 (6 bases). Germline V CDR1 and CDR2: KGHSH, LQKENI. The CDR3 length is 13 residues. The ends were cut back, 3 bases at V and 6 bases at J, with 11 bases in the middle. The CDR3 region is CASSPTQGNGYTF. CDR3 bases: TGTGCCAGCTCACCGACACAGGGAAATGGCTACACCTTC.

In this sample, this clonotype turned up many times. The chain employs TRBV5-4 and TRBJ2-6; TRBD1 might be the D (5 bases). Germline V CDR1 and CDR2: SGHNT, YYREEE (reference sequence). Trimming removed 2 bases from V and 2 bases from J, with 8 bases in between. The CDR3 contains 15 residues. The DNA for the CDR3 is TGTGCCAGCAGCTTATCAGGGACTGGGGCCAACGTCCTGACTTTC. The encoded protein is CASSLSGTGANVLTF.

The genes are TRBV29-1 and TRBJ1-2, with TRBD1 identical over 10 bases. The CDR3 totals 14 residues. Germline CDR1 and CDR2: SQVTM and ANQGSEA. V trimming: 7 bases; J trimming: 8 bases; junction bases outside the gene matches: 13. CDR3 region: CSAETGGRLRGYTF. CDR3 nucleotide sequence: TGCAGCGCTGAGACAGGGGGCCGCCTAAGGGGCTACACCTTC.

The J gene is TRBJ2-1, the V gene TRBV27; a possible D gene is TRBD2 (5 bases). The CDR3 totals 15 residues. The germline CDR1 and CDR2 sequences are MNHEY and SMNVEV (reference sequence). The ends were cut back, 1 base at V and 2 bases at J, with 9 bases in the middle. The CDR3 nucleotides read TGTGCCAGCAGTTTATTAACGGGAACCTACAATGAGCAGTTCTTC. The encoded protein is CASSLLTGTYNEQFF.

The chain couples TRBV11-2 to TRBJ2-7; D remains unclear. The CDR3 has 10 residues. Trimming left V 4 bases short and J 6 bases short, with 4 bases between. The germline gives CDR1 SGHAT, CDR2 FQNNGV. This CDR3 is CASSSIEQYF. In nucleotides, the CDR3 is TGTGCCAGCAGCTCCATCGAGCAGTACTTC.

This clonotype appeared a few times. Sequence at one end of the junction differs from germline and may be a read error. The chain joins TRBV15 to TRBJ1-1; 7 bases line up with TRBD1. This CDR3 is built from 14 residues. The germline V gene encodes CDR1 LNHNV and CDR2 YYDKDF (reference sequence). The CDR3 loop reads CAASRGTQGAEAFF. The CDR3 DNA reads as TGTGCCGCCAGCAGAGGAACTCAGGGGGCTGAAGCTTTCTTT.

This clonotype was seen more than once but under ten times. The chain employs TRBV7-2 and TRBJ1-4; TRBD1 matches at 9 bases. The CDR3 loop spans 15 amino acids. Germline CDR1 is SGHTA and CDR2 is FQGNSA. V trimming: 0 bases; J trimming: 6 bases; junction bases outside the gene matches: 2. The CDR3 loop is CASSLATGGYEKLFF. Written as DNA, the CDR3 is TGTGCCAGCAGCTTAGCGACAGGGGGGTATGAAAAACTGTTTTTT. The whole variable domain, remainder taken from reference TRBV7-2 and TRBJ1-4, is GAGVSQSPSNKVTEKGKDVELRCDPISGHTALYWYRQSLGQGLEFLIYFQGNSAPDKSGLPSDRFSAERTGGSVSTLTIQRTQQEDSAVYLCASSLATGGYEKLFFGSGTQLSVL.

In DNA form, the CDR3 reads TGTGCCACTCGGACAGGGAACATTCAGTACTTC. Translated, it gives CATRTGNIQYF. J is TRBJ2-4 and V is TRBV19, with 8 bases aligning to TRBD1. V gave up 10 bases and J gave up 7 bases; unmatched junction bases: 3. Germline V gives CDR1 LNHDA, CDR2 SQIVND (reference sequence). The CDR3 is made up of 11 amino acids.

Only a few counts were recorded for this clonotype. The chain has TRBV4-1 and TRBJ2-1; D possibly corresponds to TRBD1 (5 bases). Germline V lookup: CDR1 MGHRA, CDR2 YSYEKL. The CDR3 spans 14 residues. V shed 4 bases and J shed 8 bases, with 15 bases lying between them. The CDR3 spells CASSPNTGRYEQFF. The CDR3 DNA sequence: TGCGCCAGCAGCCCCAACACAGGCCGATATGAGCAGTTCTTC.

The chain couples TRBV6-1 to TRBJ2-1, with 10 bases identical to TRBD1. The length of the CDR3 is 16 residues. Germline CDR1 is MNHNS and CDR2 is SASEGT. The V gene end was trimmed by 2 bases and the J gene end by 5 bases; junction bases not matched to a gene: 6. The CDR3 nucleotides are TGTGCCAGCAGTGAATGGGGGACAGGGGTTAACAATGAGCAGTTCTTC. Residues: CASSEWGTGVNNEQFF.

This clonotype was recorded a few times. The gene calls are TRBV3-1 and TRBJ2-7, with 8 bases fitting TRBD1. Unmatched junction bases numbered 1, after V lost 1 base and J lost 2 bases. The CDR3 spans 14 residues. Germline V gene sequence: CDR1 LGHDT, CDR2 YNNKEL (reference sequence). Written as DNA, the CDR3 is TGTGCCAGCAGCCAAGCAGGGGGCGCCTACGAGCAGTACTTC. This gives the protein CASSQAGGAYEQYF.